The rows below give T cell receptor beta chains drawn from one sample of a study of long-term antiretroviral therapy in people with HIV. The assay was immunoSEQ multiplex PCR, and TCRdb's table has in-frame clones only and misses some. The table includes about 38,000 clones, roughly 76% detected once. The specimen was unsorted PBMCs, collected 1.5 years after starting antiretroviral therapy. The receptor set was obtained from a man aged 18-30 years with HIV. Each CDR3 is given with its conserved first and last residue. A D gene is named only where the DNA matches it firmly. Only part of the rows carry a size: once, few, many, or a class if the clone is expanded.

TRBJ2-7 | TRBV9 | - | TRBD1 | TGTGCCAGCAGCGTAGGGCCGGGACAGGGACCGGCCTACGAGCAGTACTTC | CASSVGPGQGPAYEQYF
TRBJ1-4 | TRBV28 | - | TRBD1 | TGTGCCAGCAGTACGATGGGGACAGGGCTTTTGGATGAAAAACTGTTTTTT | CASSTMGTGLLDEKLFF
TRBJ2-7 | TRBV4-3 | - | - | TGCGCCAGCAGCCAAGACAGGGTTTCCAGCGAGCAGTACTTC | CASSQDRVSSEQYF
TRBJ2-1 | TRBV7-2 | once | TRBD2 | TGTGCCAGCAGCTTACCAGGCCTGGGGGGGAATGAGCAGTTCTTC | CASSLPGLGGNEQFF
TRBJ1-5 | TRBV18 | few | - | TGTGCCAGCTCACGGGCCGGGGGGTTCAATCAGCCCCAGCATTTT | CASSRAGGFNQPQHF
TRBJ1-1 | TRBV7-9 | - | - | TGTGCCAGCAGCTTAAGGTTCTCTGAAGCTTTCTTT | CASSLRFSEAFF
TRBJ2-7 | TRBV6-6 | - | TRBD2 | TGTGCCACCTCTGGGACTAGCGGGATCAACGAGCAGTACTTC | CATSGTSGINEQYF
TRBJ1-1 | TRBV19 | few | - | TGTGCCAGTAGTATTGTGAAGGACACTGAAGCTTTCTTT | CASSIVKDTEAFF
TRBJ2-3 | TRBV5-4 | - | - | TGTGCCAGCAGCTTGTTAGGCGGACAGATTAGCACAGATACGCAGTATTTT | CASSLLGGQISTDTQYF
TRBJ2-7 | TRBV6-5 | few | - | TGTGCCAGCAGCCCAACTCGTCCAGGATCCTACGAGCAGTACTTC | CASSPTRPGSYEQYF
TRBJ2-2 | TRBV5-4 | - | TRBD1 | TGTGCCAGCAGCTCCCGGGACAGGGAACCTGGCACCGGGGAGCTGTTTTTT | CASSSRDREPGTGELFF
TRBJ2-7 | TRBV11-2 | - | - | TGTGCCAGCAGCCAGGGGCTAGGTGCCACCTACGAGCAGTACTTC | CASSQGLGATYEQYF
TRBJ2-5 | TRBV4-3 | - | TRBD2 | TGCGCCAGCAGCCAGGGGACTAGCGGGAGTGGAATCCAAGAGACCCAGTACTTC | CASSQGTSGSGIQETQYF
TRBJ2-1 | TRBV6-1 | - | - | TGTGCCACCGAAGTCTACAATGAGCAGTTCTTC | CATEVYNEQFF
TRBJ1-2 | TRBV5-4 | - | - | TGTGCCAGCAGCCCACACCCGAGCGGGGGCCCGCGGGGCTACACCTTC | CASSPHPSGGPRGYTF
TRBJ2-1 | TRBV6-5 | - | TRBD2 | TGTGCCAGCGGTACTAGCGGGGAAAATAATGAGCAGTTCTTC | CASGTSGENNEQFF
TRBJ2-5 | TRBV18 | - | - | TGTGCCAGCTCACGTGGGTTACAAGAGACCCAGTACTTC | CASSRGLQETQYF
TRBJ2-1 | TRBV18 | - | - | TGTGCCAGCTCACCTTTCGCCGGGACTTACTACAATGAGCAGTTCTTC | CASSPFAGTYYNEQFF
TRBJ1-2 | TRBV27 | - | - | TGTGCCAGCAGTTCCAGGGGACTCCTAAACTATGGCTACACCTTC | CASSSRGLLNYGYTF
TRBJ2-1 | TRBV5-1 | - | TRBD1 | TGCGCCAGCAGCATCCGGGACAGGGCTGGCGAGCAGTTCTTC | CASSIRDRAGEQFF
TRBJ2-3 | TRBV7-2 | - | TRBD2 | TGTGCCAGCAGCTTAGAGGCCGTAGCGGGAGGGGCAGATACGCAGTATTTT | CASSLEAVAGGADTQYF
TRBJ1-1 | TRBV18 | - | - | TGTGCCAGCTCACCACAGAACCGGGACACTGAAGCTTTCTTT | CASSPQNRDTEAFF
TRBJ2-3 | TRBV20-1 | - | - | TGCAGTGCAAGTTCTGGAGATACGCAGTATTTT | CSASSGDTQYF
TRBJ2-7 | TRBV6-5 | - | - | TGTGCCAGCAGTACAGCCTCCTACGAGCAGTACTTC | CASSTASYEQYF
TRBJ2-7 | TRBV18 | - | - | TGTGCCAGCTCTCCGACTACCGCCGGCCGCGAGCAGTACTTC | CASSPTTAGREQYF
TRBJ2-1 | TRBV6-5 | once | - | TGTGCCAGCAGTTACTGGGGTGTGGGTAGAATCAATGAGCAGTTCTTC | CASSYWGVGRINEQFF
TRBJ2-5 | TRBV6-5 | once | - | TGTGCCAGCAGTTCCTTACAGGGTCCAGAGACCCAGTACTTC | CASSSLQGPETQYF
TRBJ2-5 | TRBV28 | few | TRBD1 | TGTGCCAGCAGCTGGACAGGGGAAGAGACCCAGTACTTC | CASSWTGEETQYF
TRBJ2-1 | TRBV28 | - | - | TGTGCCAGCGGGGGGGCTTACAATGAGCAGTTCTTC | CASGGAYNEQFF
TRBJ2-5 | TRBV5-5 | once | - | TGTGCCAGCAGCCTGGCCATCGGAGGGGGCAGGGAGACCCAGTACTTC | CASSLAIGGGRETQYF
TRBJ1-2 | TRBV6-6 | - | TRBD1 | TGTGCCGGCACAGGGGCTAACTATGGCTACACCTTC | CAGTGANYGYTF